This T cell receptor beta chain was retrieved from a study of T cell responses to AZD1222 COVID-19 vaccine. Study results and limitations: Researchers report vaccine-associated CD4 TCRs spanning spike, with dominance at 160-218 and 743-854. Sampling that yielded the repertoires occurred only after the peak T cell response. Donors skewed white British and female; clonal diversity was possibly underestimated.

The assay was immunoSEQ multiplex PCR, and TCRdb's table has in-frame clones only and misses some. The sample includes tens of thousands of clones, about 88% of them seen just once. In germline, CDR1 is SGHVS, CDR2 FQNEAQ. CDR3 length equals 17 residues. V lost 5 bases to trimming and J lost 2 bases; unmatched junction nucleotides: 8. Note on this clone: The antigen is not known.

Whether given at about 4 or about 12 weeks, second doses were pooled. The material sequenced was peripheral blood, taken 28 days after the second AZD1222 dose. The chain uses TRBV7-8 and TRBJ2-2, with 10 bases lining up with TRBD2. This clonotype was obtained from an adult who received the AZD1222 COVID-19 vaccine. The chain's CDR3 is CASSAPGLATNTGELFF. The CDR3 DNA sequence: TGTGCCAGCAGCGCGCCGGGACTAGCGACCAACACCGGGGAGCTGTTTTTT.